This T cell receptor (beta chain) appears in the sequencing data of a study of blood T cell repertoires in COVID-19. Whole-study context: Researchers got acute and convalescent COVID-19 samples from the United States, Italy and Spain. PBMCs, B-cell-depleted T cells, or T cells provided the cDNA or gDNA that made up the material.

The CDR3 loop spans 18 amino acids. Germline V gene sequence: CDR1 MNHNY, CDR2 SVGAGI (reference sequence). After removal of 5 bases from V and 2 bases from J, the junction contained 15 bases not matched to a gene. Under the authors' procedure: Using reference gene primer amplification, nucleated cell counts were estimated. The method was immunoSEQ multiplex PCR; TCRdb's version includes in-frame clones alone and lacks a portion of them. D and trimming were read from the DNA, whereas the V and J calls and clone size are those reported in that table. The table shows tens of thousands of clones, with roughly 75% occurring only once.

The sequence came from a man between 65 and 85 years old with acute or convalescent COVID-19. This chain joins TRBV6-6 and TRBJ1-2; TRBD1 agrees at 9 bases. Material for sequencing was peripheral blood. CDR3 amino acids: CASSPYAPGQGRNYGYTF. CDR3 bases: TGTGCCAGCAGTCCCTACGCGCCGGGACAGGGACGAAACTATGGCTACACCTTC.